This passage covers 2 T cell receptor beta chains from one sample sequenced in a study of blood T cell repertoires in COVID-19 (TCRdb year 2020). Libraries were prepared through the immunoSEQ multiplex PCR assay. Imported from immuneACCESS, the table was reduced by TCRdb to in-frame sequences with V and J called. These copies leave out some clones; in studies compared against another copy, an unresolved V gene accounts for under half, and the cause of the remainder is not known. The sample table lists some 520,000 clones, roughly 89% of them with a count of one. The ten top clones hold 0.75% to 0.9% of the sample. Sequencing was done on a sample of peripheral blood. The receptor source for this set is a man younger than 30 with COVID-19, enrolled during active disease.

The genes are TRBV19 and TRBJ2-4; D is possibly TRBD1 (7 bases). The ends were cut back, 6 bases at V and 6 bases at J, with 18 bases in the middle. This CDR3 comprises 15 residues. Germline lookup yields CDR1 LNHDA and CDR2 SQIVND (reference sequence). The CDR3 spells CASRRGGGGGNIQYF. Written as DNA, the CDR3 is TGTGCCAGTAGAAGAGGAGGGGGCGGCGGAAACATTCAGTACTTC.

The chain is built from TRBV10-3 and TRBJ1-5; D might be TRBD1 (6 bases). The V end lost 4 bases, the J end lost 3 bases, and 10 bases lay between the germline ends. The length of the CDR3 is 14 residues. CDR1 is ENHRY and CDR2 is SYGVKD in the germline V gene. CDR3 protein: CAISAGQNNQPQHF. The CDR3 DNA is TGTGCCATCAGTGCCGGACAGAACAATCAGCCCCAGCATTTT.